This T cell receptor (beta chain) was documented in a study of blood T cells in healthy people across ages. Study-wide results and limits: It was the long-lived donors that had more naive CD4+ cells and higher diversity than aged donors. A roughly linear fall in TCR beta diversity per million T cells was seen with increasing age.

Next came a second PCR, run for roughly 6 to 11 cycles, which used a sample-barcoded 5' primer along with a J-beta primer mix. From the 5' RACE reads, TCRdb called clonotypes with MiXCR, one entry per CDR3 protein. The table has about 800,000 distinct CDR3 sequences, 35% to 50% seen once. V was cut by 7 bases and J by 0 bases, with 7 bases left in between. This CDR3 spans 13 amino acids. Germline CDR1 is SQVTM and CDR2 is ANQGSEA. Concerning this clonotype: What it binds is unknown.

The chain carries TRBV29-1 and TRBJ2-6; D is unresolved. Sequences were obtained from blood. The sequence was obtained from an elderly man in good health. CDR3 residues: CSAADSGANVLTF. The DNA for the CDR3 is TGCAGCGCTGCGGACTCTGGGGCCAACGTCCTGACTTTC.